This T cell receptor (beta chain) was identified during a study of control samples from healthy donors and cancer patients. Libraries were prepared by immunoSEQ multiplex PCR; TCRdb keeps only in-frame clonotypes and omits some of them. The repertoire holds over 100,000 clones, with about nine tenths as singletons. This CDR3 comprises 15 residues. The trim removed 5 bases at V and 2 bases at J, leaving 8 bases unmatched. Germline lookup yields CDR1 SGHVS and CDR2 FNYEAQ. This receptor was obtained from a middle-aged man in good health. Material: blood. V and J are TRBV7-6 and TRBJ1-1; 7 bases fit TRBD1. The CDR3 is CASSREGASNTEAFF. In nucleotides, the CDR3 is TGTGCCAGCAGCAGAGAGGGGGCGTCAAACACTGAAGCTTTCTTT. The full variable domain, in which reference TRBV7-6 and TRBJ1-1 provide the parts outside the CDR3, is GAGVSQSPRYKVTKRGQDVALRCDPISGHVSLYWYRQALGQGPEFLTYFNYEAQQDKSGLPNDRFSAERPEGSISTLTIQRTEQRDSAMYRCASSREGASNTEAFFGQGTRLTVV.